A single sample gave rise to the 20 T cell receptor beta chains below, sequenced in a study of beta chain features in type 1 diabetes. TCRB transcripts that were expressed got sequenced, as all of the isolated RNA had been reverse transcribed. This table comes from immunoSEQ multiplex PCR, and its TCRdb copy is limited to in-frame clones, with some not included. This table has hundreds of thousands of clones, 11% to 15% appearing once. Antigens for these TCRs are unknown. Study findings and constraints: In all four CD4+ subsets, TCRB CDR3 length was significantly, moderately reduced in type 1 diabetes.

Material for sequencing was naive CD4+ T cells from blood. The receptor set was obtained from a young man with type 1 diabetes.

This clone was counted a few times. The chain recombines TRBV9 with TRBJ2-1, with 12 bases fitting TRBD2. V lost 0 bases to trimming and J lost 8 bases; unmatched junction nucleotides: 6. Germline values: CDR1 SGDLS, CDR2 YYNGEE. There are 16 residues in the CDR3. CDR3 in amino acids: CASSVGGTSGRDEQFF. The DNA for the CDR3 is TGTGCCAGCAGCGTAGGGGGGACTAGCGGGCGGGATGAGCAGTTCTTC.

Here the CDR3 DNA reads TGCGCCAGCAGCCAAGATTCCCGGAATAAGATGAACACTGAAGCTTTCTTT. Translated: CASSQDSRNKMNTEAFF. The chain combines TRBV4-3 with TRBJ1-1; no reliable D call. Trimming removed 0 bases from V and 0 bases from J, with 14 bases in between. CDR1 is LGHNA and CDR2 is YSLEER in the germline V gene. This CDR3 is built from 17 residues.

CDR3 DNA: TGTGCCAGCAGCTTCCTAGACAGGGGAGGGAATCAGCCCCAGCATTTT. The encoded protein is CASSFLDRGGNQPQHF. The chain employs TRBV7-9 and TRBJ1-5; 8 bases are shared with TRBD1. Losses at the gene ends were 3 bases for V and 4 bases for J; bases not matched to a gene: 8. This CDR3 contains 16 residues. Germline-derived CDR1 and CDR2 are SEHNR and FQNEAQ (reference sequence).

This clone was counted only a few times. The chain joins TRBV5-1 to TRBJ2-5; maybe TRBD1 (6 bases). CDR3 length equals 15 residues. The V end was cut by 4 bases, the J end by 3 bases, with 16 bases between. The germline CDR1 and CDR2 sequences are SGHRS and YFSETQ. The CDR3 sequence: CASSHGTQFKETQYF. The CDR3 bases are TGCGCCAGCAGCCACGGGACACAGTTCAAAGAGACCCAGTACTTC.

This clone occurred a few times. The V and J genes are TRBV25-1 and TRBJ2-5; D gene ambiguous. Germline-derived CDR1 and CDR2 are MGHDK and SYGVNS. V lost 1 base, J lost 0 bases, and 6 bases lay in between. CDR3 size: 14 residues. The chain's CDR3 is CASSESRYQETQYF. DNA for the CDR3: TGTGCCAGCAGTGAATCGCGGTACCAAGAGACCCAGTACTTC.

The chain is built from TRBV27 and TRBJ2-2; D is unclear. With 3 bases removed from V and 4 bases from J, the gap between germline ends came to 6 bases. CDR1 and CDR2 (germline): MNHEY, SMNVEV (reference sequence). This CDR3 comprises 13 residues. CDR3 region: CASSFFSTGELFF. The CDR3 bases are TGTGCCAGCAGTTTTTTCTCCACCGGGGAGCTGTTTTTT.

In its sample, this clone was seen a few times. The V call is TRBV6-1, the J call TRBJ1-4; no clear D. This CDR3 has 13 amino acids. The germline V and J ends were trimmed by 9 bases and 6 bases, with 14 bases remaining between them. Germline assignment: CDR1 MNHNS and CDR2 SASEGT. CDR3 in amino acids: CASSGSLDEKLFF. As DNA, the CDR3 is TGTGCCAGTTCGGGGTCCTTGGATGAAAAACTGTTTTTT.

In this sample, this clone turned up a few times. V usage is TRBV30 and J usage is TRBJ1-1; D not certain. With 2 bases removed from V and 7 bases from J, the gap between germline ends came to 8 bases. This CDR3 is 11 amino acids long. Germline CDR1 GTSNPN, CDR2 SVGIG (reference sequence). CDR3 in DNA: TGTGCCTGGAGTCCCTACGGTGAAGCTTTCTTT. As protein: CAWSPYGEAFF.

In its sample, this clone was seen a few times. This sequence joins TRBV10-2 and TRBJ2-7; the D gene is possibly TRBD2 (6 bases). V shed 8 bases and J shed 5 bases, with 16 bases lying between them. CDR3 length: 13 amino acids. In germline, CDR1 is WSHSY, CDR2 SAAADI. The CDR3 loop reads CASCTGVKDEQYF. DNA of the CDR3: TGCGCCAGCTGCACGGGAGTGAAAGACGAGCAGTACTTC.

This clone was detected a few times. The rearrangement uses TRBV20-1 and TRBJ2-5; the D is unclear. The assigned J gene may be wrong: the sequence end matches TRBJ2-7 better. Per germline, CDR1 DFQATT and CDR2 SNEGSKA (reference sequence). The length of the CDR3 is 11 residues. The CDR3 DNA sequence: TGCAGTGCTCGCCCGGCCTACGAGCAGTACTTC. This translates into CSARPAYEQYF.

This clone has just a few counts. The chain recombines TRBV30 with TRBJ1-5; 7 bases fit TRBD1. The germline CDR1 and CDR2 sequences are GTSNPN and SVGIG (reference sequence). The CDR3 has 15 residues. J was trimmed by 2 bases and V by 0 bases; bases with no gene match: 4. CDR3 region: CAWSVGGWGNQPQHF. The CDR3 bases are TGTGCCTGGAGTGTAGGGGGCTGGGGCAATCAGCCCCAGCATTTT.

To note about this clone: The same CDR3 arises from other DNA sequences in this sample as well. The V gene is TRBV7-2, the J gene TRBJ2-7, with 9 bases matching TRBD1. The length of the CDR3 is 14 residues. With V trimmed by 1 base and J by 4 bases, 2 bases remained unmatched. The V gene's germline CDR1 is SGHTA and CDR2 FQGNSA. DNA of the CDR3: TGTGCCAGCAGCTTAGGAGGGACAGGGTACGAGCAGTACTTC. This translates into CASSLGGTGYEQYF.

The rearrangement uses TRBV28 and TRBJ1-1; D is ambiguous. The germline CDR1 and CDR2 sequences are MDHEN and SYDVKM. Deletions cut 4 bases from V and 5 bases from J, with 8 bases between. There are 12 residues in the CDR3. The DNA of the CDR3 is TGTGCCAGCAGTTCTGGGAAGACTGAAGCTTTCTTT. Translating it yields CASSSGKTEAFF.

The chain joins TRBV6-6 to TRBJ2-5, with 9 bases that match TRBD1. Germline CDR1 MNHNY, CDR2 SVGAGI (reference sequence). The length of the CDR3 is 16 residues. With V trimmed by 2 bases and J by 6 bases, 10 bases remained unmatched. CDR3 DNA sequence: TGTGCCAGCAGTTACGGAGGACAGGGGATTTGGAAGACCCAGTACTTC. This sequence encodes CASSYGGQGIWKTQYF.

This chain joins TRBV6-5 and TRBJ1-2; possibly TRBD1 for D (5 bases). Trimming cost V 2 bases and J 5 bases, with 9 bases left between them. This CDR3 region has 13 residues. CDR1 is MNHEY, CDR2 SVGAGI, per germline. CDR3 coding DNA: TGTGCCAGCAGTTACGACAGAAAATATGGCTACACCTTC. As protein: CASSYDRKYGYTF.

This chain uses TRBV7-2 with TRBJ2-5; D is unclear. With 1 base removed from V and 5 bases from J, the gap between germline ends came to 11 bases. The CDR3 sequence is 14 residues long. Germline CDR1 and CDR2: SGHTA and FQGNSA. CDR3 DNA: TGTGCCAGCAGCTTAGTATTTGAAGGGGAGACCCAGTACTTC. Its translation is CASSLVFEGETQYF.

The V call is TRBV7-2, the J call TRBJ2-7; the D gene is possibly TRBD2 (5 bases). Looked up from germline, CDR1 is SGHTA and CDR2 is FQGNSA. The germline V and J ends were trimmed by 5 bases and 6 bases, with 20 bases remaining between them. The CDR3 totals 15 residues. CDR3 in DNA: TGTGCCAGCAGCCTTCTGAACGAAATGACTACCGAGCAGTACTTC. Amino acids: CASSLLNEMTTEQYF.

This chain uses TRBV6-5 with TRBJ2-5, with 8 bases lining up with TRBD2. CDR3 length: 15 residues. CDR1 is MNHEY, CDR2 SVGAGI, per germline. V lost 5 bases and J lost 4; bases outside the gene matches: 9. The CDR3 sequence: CASSPSGLGGETQYF. The DNA of the CDR3 is TGTGCCAGCAGTCCCTCGGGACTAGGAGGAGAGACCCAGTACTTC.

The chain couples TRBV7-3 to TRBJ2-5; unclear D gene. Trimming took 5 bases from V and 1 from J, leaving 8 bases between them. The CDR3 is 13 residues long. Germline lookup yields CDR1 SGHTA and CDR2 FQGTGA. CDR3 residues: CASSPQPQETQYF. The DNA of the CDR3 is TGTGCCAGCAGCCCCCAGCCCCAAGAGACCCAGTACTTC.

The chain carries TRBV30 and TRBJ2-5; 9 bases align to TRBD2. CDR1 and CDR2 (germline): GTSNPN, SVGIG (reference sequence). CDR3 length: 15 residues. V lost 4 bases, J lost 4 bases, and 10 bases stayed unmatched. CDR3 region: CAWTSGDGWGETQYF. The CDR3 DNA sequence: TGTGCCTGGACTAGCGGGGACGGTTGGGGAGAGACCCAGTACTTC.